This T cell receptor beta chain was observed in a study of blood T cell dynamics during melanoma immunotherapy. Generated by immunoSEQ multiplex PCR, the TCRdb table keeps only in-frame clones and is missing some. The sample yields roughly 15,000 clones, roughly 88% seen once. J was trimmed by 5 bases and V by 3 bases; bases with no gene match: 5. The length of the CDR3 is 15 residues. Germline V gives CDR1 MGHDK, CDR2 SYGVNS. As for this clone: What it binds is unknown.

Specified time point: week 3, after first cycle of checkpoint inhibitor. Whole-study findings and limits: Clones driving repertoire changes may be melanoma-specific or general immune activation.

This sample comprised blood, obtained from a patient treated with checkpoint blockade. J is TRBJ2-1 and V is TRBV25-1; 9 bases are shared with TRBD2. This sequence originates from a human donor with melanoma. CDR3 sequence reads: CASSEALAGNNEQFF. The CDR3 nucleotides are TGTGCCAGCAGTGAGGCGCTAGCGGGAAACAATGAGCAGTTCTTC.